This T cell receptor (beta chain) was identified during a study of technical replicates of blood from several donors. V lost 4 bases and J lost 5; bases outside the gene matches: 4. This CDR3 is 13 amino acids long. Germline V gene sequence: CDR1 SGHDT, CDR2 YYEEEE. Profiled with immunoSEQ multiplex PCR; TCRdb holds only in-frame clones, not every one. The table shows around 89,000 clones, with 90% to 95% occurring only once. The clonotype was recovered from a human donor in good health. The chain recombines TRBV5-6 with TRBJ2-5; 8 bases align to TRBD1. Sequencing was carried out using T cells isolated from PBMCs. CDR3 sequence reads: CASSTDRGETQYF. CDR3 sequence (DNA): TGTGCCAGCAGCACCGACAGGGGCGAGACCCAGTACTTC. Complete variable domain (other parts from reference TRBV5-6 and TRBJ2-5): DAGVTQSPTHLIKTRGQQVTLRCSPKSGHDTVSWYQQALGQGPQFIFQYYEEEERQRGNFPDRFSGHQFPNYSSELNVNALLLGDSALYLCASSTDRGETQYFGPGTRLLVL.